Listed below are T cell receptor beta chains from one sample, sequenced in a study of T-cell reconstitution after alpha-beta-depleted transplantation in children. Using its own MiXCR run on the PCR reads, TCRdb lists one record per CDR3 protein. The sample yields 550,000 to 800,000 distinct CDR3 sequences, less than 15% seen once. This specimen was PBMCs, taken before TCRalphabeta/CD19-depleted stem cell transplant. Receptors originate from a girl aged 2 to 10 with congenital amegakaryocytic thrombocytopenia, due to receive a stem cell transplant. Both conserved end residues are part of each CDR3. The D gene is left open where the match is weak. The size of a clone is reported for some rows only, either as once, few or many, or as a class for expanded clones.

abundance	d_gene	v_gene	j_gene	CDR3nt	CDR3aa
many	NA	TRBV12-3/TRBV12-4	TRBJ2-1	TGTGCCAGCAGTTTAGGTCCTATTTCAAGTTTC	CASSLGPISSF
few	NA	TRBV7-9	TRBJ2-5	TGTGCCAGCAGCCCCTGGGGCGGTCAAGAGACCCAGTACTTC	CASSPWGGQETQYF
few	NA	TRBV29-1	TRBJ2-3	TGCAGCGTTGTTGCGCGCACAGATACGCAGTATTTT	CSVVARTDTQYF
NA	NA	TRBV3-1	TRBJ2-3	TGTGCCAGCAGCCAAGATCTGCTAGAGACGCAGTATTTT	CASSQDLLETQYF
NA	NA	TRBV12-3/TRBV12-4	TRBJ2-1	TGTGCCAGCACCAACAGCCTCGCCCCTAGCTCCCCACCGTACAATGAGCAGTTCTTC	CASTNSLAPSSPPYNEQFF
few	NA	TRBV12-3/TRBV12-4	TRBJ1-5	TGTGCCAGCAGTTCCCTCGCGGGGTTTAGCAATCAGCCCCAGCATTTT	CASSSLAGFSNQPQHF
many	TRBD2	TRBV27	TRBJ2-4	TGTGCCAGCAGTCTCACCGGGGGGATAGCCAAAAACATTCAGTACTTC	CASSLTGGIAKNIQYF
many	NA	TRBV29-1	TRBJ1-2	TGCAGCGCGAGGACGGAGGGGCCCTATGGCTACACCTTC	CSARTEGPYGYTF
few	TRBD2	TRBV12-3/TRBV12-4	TRBJ2-1	TGTGCCAGCAGTCCCCTTGGCGGGAGATTTGCCAATGAGCAGTTCTTC	CASSPLGGRFANEQFF
NA	TRBD1	TRBV2	TRBJ1-5	TGTGCCAGCAAACCATTTGGACAGGGAGGCAATCAGCCCCAGCATTTT	CASKPFGQGGNQPQHF
many	NA	TRBV29-1	TRBJ2-6	TGCAGCGTTGAAGATCAGGTGTCCGGGGCCAACGTCCTGACTTTC	CSVEDQVSGANVLTF
NA	TRBD2	TRBV12-3/TRBV12-4	TRBJ2-1	TGTGCCAGCAGCATCCAAGCCGGGACTAGACATGAGCAGTTCTTC	CASSIQAGTRHEQFF
NA	TRBD2	TRBV6-5	TRBJ2-7	TGTGCCAGCAGTTACCCAAAAAAGGGACTAGCGACCTACGAGCAGTACTTC	CASSYPKKGLATYEQYF
many	NA	TRBV3-1	TRBJ1-1	TGTGCCAGCAAGCGGGGAATGAACACTGAAGCTTTCTTT	CASKRGMNTEAFF
many	NA	TRBV12-3/TRBV12-4	TRBJ2-1	TGTGCCAGCAGTTTAGCCGGTGGAGATGAGCAGTTCTTC	CASSLAGGDEQFF
few	TRBD2	TRBV29-1	TRBJ2-5	TGCAGCGCCGAAAAGGTAGCGGGAGCGGGAGAGACCCAGTACTTC	CSAEKVAGAGETQYF
few	NA	TRBV5-1	TRBJ1-4	TGCGCCACTACGACGGGACGGTCGAATGAAAAACTGTTTTTT	CATTTGRSNEKLFF
few	TRBD2	TRBV30	TRBJ2-7	TGTGCCTCTGAAGGACTAGCGGGAATTTCCTACGAGCAGTACTTC	CASEGLAGISYEQYF
NA	NA	TRBV7-2	TRBJ2-3	TGTGCCAGCACCTTAATTCGAGATACGCAGTATTTT	CASTLIRDTQYF
many	NA	TRBV12-3/TRBV12-4	TRBJ1-1	TGTGCCAGCGAGTGGGACGGTACTGAAGCTGTCTTT	CASEWDGTEAVF
NA	NA	TRBV19	TRBJ1-3	TGTGCCAGTAGTATACGGGGCTCTGGAAACACCATATATTTT	CASSIRGSGNTIYF
many	NA	TRBV6-1	TRBJ2-1	TGTGCCAGCAGCCTACGGACGGATTACAATGAGCAGTTCTTC	CASSLRTDYNEQFF
many	NA	TRBV12-3/TRBV12-4	TRBJ2-1	TGTGCCAGCAGTTTAAAGGATTATGAGCAGTTCTTC	CASSLKDYEQFF
NA	TRBD2	TRBV14	TRBJ2-3	TGTGCCAGCAGCCCCCGCAGGACTAGCGCAGATACGCAGTATTTT	CASSPRRTSADTQYF
many	NA	TRBV11-2	TRBJ2-7	TGTGCCAGCAGCTTGGAACGGGGAAGTAGTTACGAGCAGTACTTC	CASSLERGSSYEQYF
many	TRBD2	TRBV12-3/TRBV12-4	TRBJ2-1	TGTGCCAGCAGTTTAGTGAGACTAGCGGAGTTCTACAATGAGCAGTTCTTC	CASSLVRLAEFYNEQFF
few	NA	TRBV7-2	TRBJ2-7	TGTGCCAGCAACCCTGGCGGGACCTACGAGCAGTACTTC	CASNPGGTYEQYF
NA	TRBD1	TRBV18	TRBJ1-5	TGTGCCAGCTCACCGGGACAGCAGCCCCAGCATTTT	CASSPGQQPQHF
many	TRBD1	TRBV5-1	TRBJ1-1	TGCGCCAGCAGCTTTCGGACAGGGAACACTGAAGCTTTCTTT	CASSFRTGNTEAFF
NA	TRBD2	TRBV20-1	TRBJ2-1	TGCAGTGCTAGTCCCGGGACTAGCGACGTATACAATGAGCAGTTCTTC	CSASPGTSDVYNEQFF
many	NA	TRBV29-1	TRBJ1-2	TGCAGCGTTGAAGATTATCAGGGCTCCTATGGCTACACCTTC	CSVEDYQGSYGYTF
many	TRBD1	TRBV28	TRBJ2-7	TGTGCCAGCAGACCGGGACAGGGGGCCTACGAGCAGTACTTC	CASRPGQGAYEQYF
many	NA	TRBV20-1	TRBJ1-1	TGCAGTGCCCCCCCCGTTATTGGCGGGGCCCTGAACACTGAAGCTTTCTTT	CSAPPVIGGALNTEAFF
few	TRBD1	TRBV12-3/TRBV12-4	TRBJ2-2	TGTGCCAGTAGACTACAGGGGGACTTCACCGGGGAGCTGTTTTTT	CASRLQGDFTGELFF
many	NA	TRBV7-9	TRBJ2-1	TGTGCCAGCAGCTTACGACGGGATGCCAATACGTTCTTC	CASSLRRDANTFF
NA	NA	TRBV2	TRBJ2-3	TGTGCCAGCAGTGTGTCCGGGACTCAAGCAGGTACAGATACGCAGTATTTT	CASSVSGTQAGTDTQYF
NA	NA	TRBV28	TRBJ2-3	TGTGCCAGCAGTTTATTCAACCTGGCTTCCTCAGATACGCAGTATTTT	CASSLFNLASSDTQYF
NA	NA	TRBV20-1	TRBJ2-2	TGCAGTGCTAGGGGGGAGGTCGGCACCGGGGAGCTGTTTTTT	CSARGEVGTGELFF
many	TRBD2	TRBV6-5	TRBJ2-7	TGTGCCAGCAGTTACCGGGGACTAGCGGGAGACGAGCAGTACTTC	CASSYRGLAGDEQYF
NA	NA	TRBV4-1	TRBJ2-3	TGCGCCAGCAGCCATATCCTGGATACGCAGTATTTT	CASSHILDTQYF
many	NA	TRBV29-1	TRBJ1-2	TGCAGCGCAGACTCCCCGTCCGGCAGCTATGGCTACACCTTC	CSADSPSGSYGYTF
once	NA	TRBV11-1	TRBJ2-4	TGTGCCAGCAGCTTAGGGACGGTAAACATTCAGTACTTC	CASSLGTVNIQYF
NA	TRBD2	TRBV20-1	TRBJ2-7	TGCAGTGCTAGAGTGTTGACTAGCGGGAGTCGAGAGCAGTACTTC	CSARVLTSGSREQYF
NA	NA	TRBV6-1	TRBJ1-2	TGTGCCTGTACCCTAGGGCGCCATGGCTACACCTTC	CACTLGRHGYTF
many	NA	TRBV7-9	TRBJ2-1	TGTGCCAGCAGCTTAGGAGACACGTACAATGAGCAGTTCTTC	CASSLGDTYNEQFF
many	NA	TRBV4-1	TRBJ2-1	TGCGCCAGCAGCCAGCTAATAGCGGTAAGGTACAATGAGCAGTTCTTC	CASSQLIAVRYNEQFF
few	NA	TRBV10-3	TRBJ2-3	TGTGCCATCAGTGCAGTTTTGGGGGAGTGGGGCGCAGATACGCAGTATTTT	CAISAVLGEWGADTQYF
many	NA	TRBV20-1	TRBJ2-3	TGCAGTGCTAGAGAGGAGGATCTCACAGATACGCAGTATTTT	CSAREEDLTDTQYF
few	NA	TRBV5-1	TRBJ2-2	TGCGCCAGCAGCTCGGAGGGGGCCACCGGGGAGCTGTTTTTT	CASSSEGATGELFF
NA	TRBD2	TRBV9	TRBJ2-3	TGTGCCAGCAGCGCCCGGACTAGCGGGAGGGCCTCGAAGTCTGCAGATACGCAGTATTTT	CASSARTSGRASKSADTQYF
few	TRBD1	TRBV15	TRBJ1-5	TGTGCCACCAGCAGTGAGGGACAGGGGGGACTGCTGCCCCAGCATTTT	CATSSEGQGGLLPQHF
few	TRBD2	TRBV7-9	TRBJ2-5	TGTGCCAGCAGCGCATTGACTAGCGGGGGCCAAGAGACCCAGTACTTC	CASSALTSGGQETQYF
many	TRBD2	TRBV7-2	TRBJ2-1	TGTGCCAGCACAGGACTAGCGGGCGCTGGTGAGCAGTTCTTC	CASTGLAGAGEQFF
NA	NA	TRBV12-3/TRBV12-4	TRBJ2-7	TGTGCCAGCAGTTTTTTGGGCGGTAGCTCCTACGAGCAGTACTTC	CASSFLGGSSYEQYF
few	TRBD1	TRBV20-1	TRBJ1-1	TGCAGTGCGCCTCTACAGGGGATCGAGTCTGAAGCTTTCTTT	CSAPLQGIESEAFF
many	NA	TRBV20-1	TRBJ2-1	TGCAGTGCTAGAGATGAGGGGTATGAGCAGTTCTTC	CSARDEGYEQFF
few	NA	TRBV14	TRBJ2-1	TGTGCCAGCAGCTCAGGCGTAGGGGTGTCCAATGAGCAGTTCTTC	CASSSGVGVSNEQFF
NA	TRBD1	TRBV5-1	TRBJ2-3	TGCGCCAGCAGCTTACCCCAACAGGGGGCTAGATCGACAGATACGCAGTATTTT	CASSLPQQGARSTDTQYF
NA	TRBD2	TRBV3-1	TRBJ2-1	TGTGCCAGCAGCCAAGATCGTAGCCTAGCGGGAGCAGGGTTCTTC	CASSQDRSLAGAGFF